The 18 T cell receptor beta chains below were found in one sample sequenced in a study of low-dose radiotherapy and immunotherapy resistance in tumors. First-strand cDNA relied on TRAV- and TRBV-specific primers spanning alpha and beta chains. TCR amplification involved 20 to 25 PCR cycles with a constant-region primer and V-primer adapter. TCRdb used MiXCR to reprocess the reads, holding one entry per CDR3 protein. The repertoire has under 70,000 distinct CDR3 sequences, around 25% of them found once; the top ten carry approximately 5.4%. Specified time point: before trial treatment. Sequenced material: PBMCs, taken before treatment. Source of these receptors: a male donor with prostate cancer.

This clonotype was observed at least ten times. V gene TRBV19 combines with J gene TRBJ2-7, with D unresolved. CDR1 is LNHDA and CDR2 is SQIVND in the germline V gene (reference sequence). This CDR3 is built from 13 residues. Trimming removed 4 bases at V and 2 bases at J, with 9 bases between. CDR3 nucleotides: TGTGCCAGTAGTAGTGACGCAGCCTACGAGCAGTACTTC. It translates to CASSSDAAYEQYF.

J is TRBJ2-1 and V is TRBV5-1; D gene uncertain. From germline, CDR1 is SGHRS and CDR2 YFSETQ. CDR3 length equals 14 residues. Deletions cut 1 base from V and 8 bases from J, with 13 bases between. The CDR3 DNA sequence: TGCGCCAGCAGCTTGTTTGGCCCTCTAGATGAGCAGTTCTTC. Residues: CASSLFGPLDEQFF.

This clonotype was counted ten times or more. CDR3 in DNA: TGCAGTGCTAGCTACTTCTCCGGGACTAGCGCGAGACGTACCCAGTACTTC. This codes for CSASYFSGTSARRTQYF. The chain is built from TRBV20-1 and TRBJ2-5; 10 nucleotides line up with TRBD2. V was pared by 3 bases and J by 8 bases, with 18 bases of the junction left unmatched. The germline gives CDR1 DFQATT, CDR2 SNEGSKA (reference sequence). The CDR3 length is 17 residues.

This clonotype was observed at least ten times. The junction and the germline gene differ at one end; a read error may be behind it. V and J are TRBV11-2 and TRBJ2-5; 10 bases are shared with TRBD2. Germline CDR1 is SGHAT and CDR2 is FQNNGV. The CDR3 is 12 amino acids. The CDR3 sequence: CASSLRGLAMNF. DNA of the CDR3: TGTGCCAGCAGCTTACGGGGACTAGCGATGAACTTC.

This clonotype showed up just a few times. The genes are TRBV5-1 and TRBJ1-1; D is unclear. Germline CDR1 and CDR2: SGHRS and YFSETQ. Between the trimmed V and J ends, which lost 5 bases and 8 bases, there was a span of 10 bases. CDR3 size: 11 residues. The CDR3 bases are TGCGCCAGCAGGGATTCCGTCGAAGCTTTCTTT. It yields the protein CASRDSVEAFF.

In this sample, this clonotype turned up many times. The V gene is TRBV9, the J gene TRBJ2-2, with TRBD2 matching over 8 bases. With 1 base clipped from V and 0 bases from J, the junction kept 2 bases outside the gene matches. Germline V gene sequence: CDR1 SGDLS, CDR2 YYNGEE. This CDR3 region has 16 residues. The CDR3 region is CASSVIAGSNTGELFF. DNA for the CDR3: TGTGCCAGCAGCGTAATAGCGGGGTCGAACACCGGGGAGCTGTTTTTT.

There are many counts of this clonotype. CDR3 bases: TGTGCCAGCAGCATACGACTAGCGTTCTCCTACAATGAGCAGTTCTTC. It encodes CASSIRLAFSYNEQFF. V is TRBV21-1 and J is TRBJ2-1; TRBD2 is the table's D call, not checked against the DNA. TRBV21-1 is an annotated pseudogene. The length of the CDR3 is 16 residues.

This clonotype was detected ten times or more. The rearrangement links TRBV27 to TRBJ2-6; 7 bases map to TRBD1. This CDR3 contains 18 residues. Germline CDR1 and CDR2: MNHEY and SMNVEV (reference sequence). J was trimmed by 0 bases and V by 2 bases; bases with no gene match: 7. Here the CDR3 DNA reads TGTGCCAGCAGTTTAAGGGGGACAGCGTACTCTGGGGCCAACGTCCTGACTTTC. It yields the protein CASSLRGTAYSGANVLTF.

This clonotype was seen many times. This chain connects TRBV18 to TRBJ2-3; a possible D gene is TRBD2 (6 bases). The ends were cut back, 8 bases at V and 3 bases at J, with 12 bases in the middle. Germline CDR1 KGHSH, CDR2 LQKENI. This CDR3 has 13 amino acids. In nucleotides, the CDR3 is TGTGCCAGCGCGGATGGGGGGACAGATACGCAGTATTTT. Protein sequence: CASADGGTDTQYF.

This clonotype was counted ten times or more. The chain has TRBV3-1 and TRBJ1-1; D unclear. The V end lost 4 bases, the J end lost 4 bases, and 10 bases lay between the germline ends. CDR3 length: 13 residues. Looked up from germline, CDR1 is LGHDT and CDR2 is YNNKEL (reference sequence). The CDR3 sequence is CASSPTLLTEAFF. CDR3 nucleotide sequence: TGTGCCAGCAGCCCCACCCTACTCACTGAAGCTTTCTTT.

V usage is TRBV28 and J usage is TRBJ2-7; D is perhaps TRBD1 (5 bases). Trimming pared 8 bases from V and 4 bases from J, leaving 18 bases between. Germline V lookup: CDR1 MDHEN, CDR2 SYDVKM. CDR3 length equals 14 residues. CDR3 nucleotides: TGTGCCAGCCGTAAAGAGACAGAGATTTACGAGCAGTACTTC. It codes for CASRKETEIYEQYF.

The CDR3 DNA is TGTGCCTGGAGTCGCAATCTACAGAGCATGACCTACGAGCAGTACTTC. This sequence encodes CAWSRNLQSMTYEQYF. V gene TRBV30 combines with J gene TRBJ2-7; D is undetermined. V was clipped by 2 bases and J by 2 bases, with 19 bases between them. The CDR3 loop spans 16 amino acids. Germline CDR1 and CDR2: GTSNPN and SVGIG (reference sequence). Supplemented by reference TRBV30 and TRBJ2-7, the full variable domain reads SQTIHQWPATLVQPVGSPLSLECTVEGTSNPNLYWYRQAAGRGLQLLFYSVGIGQISSEVPQNLSASRPQDRQFILSSKKLLLSDSGFYLCAWSRNLQSMTYEQYFGPGTRLTVT.

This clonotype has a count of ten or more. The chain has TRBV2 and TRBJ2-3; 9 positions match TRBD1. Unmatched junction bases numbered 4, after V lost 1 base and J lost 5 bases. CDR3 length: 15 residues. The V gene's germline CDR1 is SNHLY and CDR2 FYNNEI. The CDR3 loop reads CASSEVRQGEDTQYF. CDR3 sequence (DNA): TGTGCCAGCAGTGAAGTCCGACAGGGGGAAGATACGCAGTATTTT.

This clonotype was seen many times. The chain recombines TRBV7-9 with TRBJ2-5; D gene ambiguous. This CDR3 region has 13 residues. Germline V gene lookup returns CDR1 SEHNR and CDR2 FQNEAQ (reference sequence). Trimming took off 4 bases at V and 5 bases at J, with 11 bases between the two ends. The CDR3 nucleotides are TGTGCCAGCAGCTCTCCCCTTGGGGAGACCCAGTACTTC. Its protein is CASSSPLGETQYF. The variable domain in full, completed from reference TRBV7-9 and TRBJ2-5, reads DTGVSQNPRHKITKRGQNVTFRCDPISEHNRLYWYRQTLGQGPEFLTYFQNEAQLEKSRLLSDRFSAERPKGSFSTLEIQRTEQGDSAMYLCASSSPLGETQYFGPGTRLLVL.

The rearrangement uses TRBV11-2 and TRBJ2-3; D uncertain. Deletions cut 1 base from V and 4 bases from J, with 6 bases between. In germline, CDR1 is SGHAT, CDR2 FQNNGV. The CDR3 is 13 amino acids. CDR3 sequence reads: CASSLVMADTQYF. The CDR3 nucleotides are TGTGCCAGCAGCTTAGTGATGGCAGATACGCAGTATTTT.

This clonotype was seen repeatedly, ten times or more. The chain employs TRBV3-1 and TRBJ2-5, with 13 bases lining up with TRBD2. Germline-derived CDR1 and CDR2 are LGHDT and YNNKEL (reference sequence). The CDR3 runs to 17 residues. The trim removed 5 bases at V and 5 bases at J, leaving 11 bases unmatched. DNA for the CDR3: TGTGCCAGCAGCAGAGGGACTAGCGGGACCCGGGCGGAGACCCAGTACTTC. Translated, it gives CASSRGTSGTRAETQYF.

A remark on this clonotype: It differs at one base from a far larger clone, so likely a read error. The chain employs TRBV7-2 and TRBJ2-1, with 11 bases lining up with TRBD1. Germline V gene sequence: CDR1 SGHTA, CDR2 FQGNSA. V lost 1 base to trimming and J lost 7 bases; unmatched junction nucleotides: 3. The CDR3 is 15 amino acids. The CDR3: CASSLGDRGSNEQFF. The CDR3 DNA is TGTGCCAGCAGCTTAGGGGACAGGGGGTCTAATGAGCAGTTCTTC.

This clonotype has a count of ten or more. CDR3 amino acids: CASSQVGVSEQYF. The CDR3 DNA reads as TGCGCCAGCAGCCAAGTGGGGGTAAGCGAGCAGTACTTC. The chain employs TRBV4-1 and TRBJ2-7, with D perhaps being TRBD1 or TRBD2 (5 bases each). V was cut by 1 base and J by 6 bases, with 10 bases left in between. This CDR3 region has 13 residues. CDR1 and CDR2 from the germline V gene are MGHRA and YSYEKL.